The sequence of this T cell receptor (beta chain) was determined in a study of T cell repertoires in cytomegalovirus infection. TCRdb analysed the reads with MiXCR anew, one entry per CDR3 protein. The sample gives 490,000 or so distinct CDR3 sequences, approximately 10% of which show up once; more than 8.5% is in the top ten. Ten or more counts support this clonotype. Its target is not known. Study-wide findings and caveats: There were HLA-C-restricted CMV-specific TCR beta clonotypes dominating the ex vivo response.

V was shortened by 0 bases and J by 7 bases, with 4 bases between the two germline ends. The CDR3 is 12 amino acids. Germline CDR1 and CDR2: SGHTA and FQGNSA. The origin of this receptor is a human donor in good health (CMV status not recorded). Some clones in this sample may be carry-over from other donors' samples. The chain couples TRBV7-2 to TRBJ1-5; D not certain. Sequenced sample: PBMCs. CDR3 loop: CASSLALQPQHF. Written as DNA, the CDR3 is TGTGCCAGCAGCTTAGCGCTCCAGCCCCAGCATTTT.